This TCR beta chain was obtained from a study of graft-versus-host responses after intestinal transplantation. Study-level results: Those patients showing graft-donor T cell macrochimerism displayed high graft-versus-host to host-versus-graft clonal ratios in allografts.

On this clone itself: The target antigen is unknown.

Germline CDR1 reads SGHAT; CDR2 reads FQNNGV. The CDR3 is 15 amino acids. Trimming removed 3 bases from V and 3 bases from J; junction bases left unmatched: 7. The protocol was immunoSEQ multiplex PCR, while the TCRdb copy is restricted to in-frame clones and leaves out a portion. The data contain 70,000 to 80,000 clones, about 90% of them singletons. The TCR was taken from a human donor who received an intestinal transplant. Sequenced here: unstimulated CD8+ T cells sorted from spleen or lymph node cells, sampled before intestinal transplant. The rearrangement links TRBV11-2 to TRBJ1-2, with 7 nucleotides matching TRBD1. CDR3 sequence (DNA): TGTGCCAGCAGCTTCTACACCGGGACAGACTATGGCTACACCTTC. Translated, it gives CASSFYTGTDYGYTF. Drawing the rest from reference TRBV11-2 and TRBJ1-2, the complete variable domain is EAGVAQSPRYKIIEKRQSVAFWCNPISGHATLYWYQQILGQGPKLLIQFQNNGVVDDSQLPKDRFSAERLKGVDSTLKIQPAKLEDSAVYLCASSFYTGTDYGYTFGSGTRLTVV.